The subject of this entry is one T cell receptor beta chain. Authors' data handling: Amplifying reference gene primers gave estimates of nucleated cell counts. Sequenced by immunoSEQ multiplex PCR; TCRdb stores in-frame clones only, minus some. From that table come the V and J calls and clone size; the DNA was used to work out D and trimming. The sample includes around 300,000 clones, 80% to 90% of them seen just once. The CDR3 has 13 residues. The V and J ends lost 1 base and 4 bases respectively, with 7 bases between them. Germline loops: CDR1 SNHLY, CDR2 FYNNEI. Everyone who took part was roughly 18 to 89 years old, and they came from 20 to 25 US areas. Cohort 3 donors counted as recovered after two negative PCRs, clearance, or resolved symptoms. The data originate from a study of blood T cell repertoires in COVID-19.

This sequence joins TRBV2 and TRBJ1-1; D unresolved. Sequenced input: PBMCs or T cells enriched from blood (not recorded which). This clonotype was sampled from a man under 40 who had recovered from COVID-19. The CDR3 DNA is TGTGCCAGCAGTGAAGGTGGAGTCACTGAAGCTTTCTTT. Its protein is CASSEGGVTEAFF.